This is a list of T cell receptor beta chains from one sample in a study of T cells in lung cancer brain metastases. The assay was immunoSEQ multiplex PCR, and TCRdb's table has in-frame clones only and misses some. The table shows under 5,000 clones, with 87% occurring only once. The sequenced material came from tumor tissue from the primary lung tumor. The receptors shown here come from a woman aged 45-65 years with non-small cell lung cancer. Each CDR3 is given with its conserved first and last residue. A D gene is named only where the DNA matches it firmly. Rows give clone size only sometimes, using once, few, many, or a class for an expanded clone.

v_call	d_call	clone_size	j_call	cdr3_nt	cdr3_aa
TRBV7-8	TRBD2	-	TRBJ2-1	TGTGCCAGCAGCTCCCGGACTAGAGTAGTCTATGAGCAGTTCTTC	CASSSRTRVVYEQFF
TRBV7-9	-	-	TRBJ1-1	TGTGCCAGCAGCTTACAGTCCAGTGAAGCTTTCTTT	CASSLQSSEAFF
TRBV27	TRBD1	-	TRBJ2-1	TGTGCCAGCAGTTTTGCGGGACAGGGTTACAATGAGCAGTTCTTC	CASSFAGQGYNEQFF
TRBV6-6	-	-	TRBJ1-2	TGTGCCAGCAGTTACGACGACCCCCGTTGGGGCTACACCTTC	CASSYDDPRWGYTF
TRBV28	-	few	TRBJ1-1	TGTGCCACCCTCGATGGGGGGTCAGGGACTGAAGCTTTCTTT	CATLDGGSGTEAFF
TRBV7-9	-	-	TRBJ1-1	TGTGCCAGCAGCTCCCTGCTCCCCGACAGGAACACTGAAGCTTTCTTT	CASSSLLPDRNTEAFF
TRBV28	-	-	TRBJ2-1	TGTGCCAGCAGTCCCTCCAGCGGTAGCTCCTACAATGAGCAGTTCTTC	CASSPSSGSSYNEQFF
TRBV5-1	-	-	TRBJ2-5	TGCGCCAGCAGCTTGGGTCTGGGTCTGGAGACCCAGTACTTC	CASSLGLGLETQYF
TRBV27	TRBD2	-	TRBJ2-1	TGTGCCAGCATCCTCAAAAGCGGGGATCGTGACAATGAGCAGTTCTTC	CASILKSGDRDNEQFF
TRBV6-6	TRBD2	-	TRBJ2-3	TGTGCCAGCAGTTACTGGACTAGCCCCGATACGCAGTATTTT	CASSYWTSPDTQYF
TRBV18	TRBD1	once	TRBJ1-5	TGTGCCAGCTCCCAGGGGGGGAGCAATCAGCCCCAGCATTTT	CASSQGGSNQPQHF
TRBV18	-	-	TRBJ1-5	TGTGCCAGCTCACCCGTCACAGGGCGATCCAATCAGCCCCAGCATTTT	CASSPVTGRSNQPQHF
TRBV6-5	TRBD2	once	TRBJ2-1	TGTGCCAGCAGGAAAGGACTAGCGTCCAATGAGCAGTTCTTC	CASRKGLASNEQFF
TRBV7-8	-	-	TRBJ1-2	TGTGCCAGCAGCCCAGCGGGGAGCTATGGCTACACCTTC	CASSPAGSYGYTF
TRBV5-6	-	-	TRBJ1-1	TGTGCCAGCAGCTTTGGGGGGCGGAGCACTGAAGCTTTCTTT	CASSFGGRSTEAFF
TRBV20-1	-	-	TRBJ1-2	TGCAGTGCTAGCCCGAACTATGGCTACACCTTC	CSASPNYGYTF
TRBV5-1	TRBD2	-	TRBJ2-3	TGCGCCAGCAGCTTGGCCACTAGCGGGAACACAGATACGCAGTATTTT	CASSLATSGNTDTQYF
TRBV29-1	-	-	TRBJ2-1	TGCAGCGTTGAAGGAGGGAAGTTAACTTCCAATGAGCAGTTCTTC	CSVEGGKLTSNEQFF
TRBV27	-	-	TRBJ1-1	TGTGCCAGCAGTTTACGGGGGAGGGTCACTGAAGCTTTCTTT	CASSLRGRVTEAFF
TRBV19	-	-	TRBJ1-1	TGTGCCAGTTTCGCCAGAATGAACACTGAAGCTTTCTTT	CASFARMNTEAFF
TRBV19	-	-	TRBJ2-5	TGTGCCAGTAGTATTGGAGGGGGACCTCAAGAGACCCAGTACTTC	CASSIGGGPQETQYF
TRBV4-1	TRBD1	once	TRBJ1-1	TGCGCCAGCAGCCACACCCCGGGACAGGGGAGCACTGAAGCTTTCTTT	CASSHTPGQGSTEAFF
TRBV21-1	-	-	TRBJ1-5	TGTGCCAGCAGCTTCAAGGACAGGGGGCAATGGCAGCCCCAGCATTTT	CASSFKDRGQWQPQHF
TRBV9	-	-	TRBJ2-2	TGTGCCAGCAGCGTAGTGGGGAACGGGGCCGGGGAGCTGTTTTTT	CASSVVGNGAGELFF
TRBV5-1	-	-	TRBJ2-2	TGCGCCAGCAGCTTTCAACAGGGATCCGGGGAGCTGTTTTTT	CASSFQQGSGELFF
TRBV19	-	-	TRBJ1-4	TGTGCCAGTAGTACCGGTACCTCAACTAATGAAAAACTGTTTTTT	CASSTGTSTNEKLFF
TRBV4-1	TRBD2	-	TRBJ2-1	TGCGCCAGCAGCCAAGATAGGGCGGGAGGGATCTACAATGAGCAGTTCTTC	CASSQDRAGGIYNEQFF
TRBV28	-	-	TRBJ2-5	TGTGCCGTTATGGCAGGGTCAGAGACCCAGTACTTC	CAVMAGSETQYF
TRBV5-1	-	-	TRBJ1-1	TGCGCCAGCAGCTTGGATGGTTGGACTGAAGCTTTCTTT	CASSLDGWTEAFF
TRBV6-5	TRBD1	-	TRBJ1-1	TGTGCCAGCAGCGCGACAGGGATCGTGGACACTGAAGCTTTCTTT	CASSATGIVDTEAFF
TRBV1	-	-	TRBJ2-1	TGCACCAGCCCCAGGGCTCGGGACAATGAGCAGTTCTTC	CTSPRARDNEQFF
TRBV5-1	-	-	TRBJ2-5	TGCGCCAGCAGCTTGGAACACGTTGCGTACTTC	CASSLEHVAYF
TRBV2	-	-	TRBJ2-2	TGTGCCAGCAGTGAAGTGGGGCTGGGGGAGCTGTTTTTT	CASSEVGLGELFF
TRBV6-1	-	-	TRBJ2-3	TGTGCCAGCAGTGTAAGGACAGATACGCAGTATTTT	CASSVRTDTQYF
TRBV4-2	-	-	TRBJ2-3	TGTGCCAGCAGCTTACAAGGGGCTAGCGATACTAGCACAGATACGCAGTATTTT	CASSLQGASDTSTDTQYF
TRBV13	-	-	TRBJ2-5	TGTGCCAGCAGCTTAAGGACAATTGGAGAGACCCAGTACTTC	CASSLRTIGETQYF